The next 14 T cell receptor beta chains were all read from a single sample in a study of control samples from healthy donors and cancer patients. Libraries were prepared by immunoSEQ multiplex PCR; TCRdb keeps only in-frame clonotypes and omits some of them. The table has tens of thousands of clones, more than 65% seen once. Sequencing was done on a sample of PBMCs. These receptor sequences come from a man in his 60s with head and neck cancer.

The J gene is TRBJ1-5, the V gene TRBV27, with a possible D match to TRBD1 (5 bases). Deletions cut 7 bases from V and 2 bases from J, with 12 bases between. The germline CDR1 and CDR2 sequences are MNHEY and SMNVEV (reference sequence). The CDR3 runs 14 residues. In nucleotides, the CDR3 is TGTGCCAGCATGATGGGAGGGGGCAATCAGCCCCAGCATTTT. Translation: CASMMGGGNQPQHF.

V and J are TRBV6-1 and TRBJ2-5; a weak D match, TRBD2 (6 bases). The germline gives CDR1 MNHNS, CDR2 SASEGT. The CDR3 length is 15 residues. Trimming took off 2 bases at V and 4 bases at J, with 14 bases between the two ends. CDR3: CASSERLGRGETQYF. DNA of the CDR3: TGTGCCAGCAGTGAAAGACTAGGAAGGGGAGAGACCCAGTACTTC.

J is TRBJ2-7 and V is TRBV11-2; D call uncertain. Trimming left V 5 bases short and J 6 bases short, with 17 bases between. The length of the CDR3 is 14 residues. The germline V gene has CDR1 SGHAT and CDR2 FQNNGV. The CDR3 DNA is TGTGCCAGCAGCCCTTCAGGCCTATCTCTCGAGCAGTACTTC. Translated: CASSPSGLSLEQYF.

The rearrangement uses TRBV5-1 and TRBJ2-3, with 7 bases fitting TRBD1. CDR1 SGHRS and CDR2 YFSETQ come from the germline V gene. V trimming: 4 bases; J trimming: 4 bases; junction bases outside the gene matches: 6. The CDR3 spans 14 residues. The CDR3 here is CASSTGERADTQYF. DNA of the CDR3: TGCGCCAGCAGCACAGGGGAACGGGCAGATACGCAGTATTTT.

This clone turned up a few times. The V call is TRBV15, the J call TRBJ2-7; D call uncertain. The germline V gene encodes CDR1 LNHNV and CDR2 YYDKDF (reference sequence). Trimming stripped 0 bases from V and 0 bases from J, with 9 bases between. The CDR3 spans 15 residues. CDR3 DNA: TGTGCCACCAGCAGAGATACTCTGGCCTCCTACGAGCAGTACTTC. It specifies CATSRDTLASYEQYF.

The chain couples TRBV5-4 to TRBJ2-5; 9 bases are a match to TRBD1. CDR1 SGHNT and CDR2 YYREEE come from the germline V gene (reference sequence). Germline trimming cut 3 bases from V and 4 bases from J; bases unmatched to any gene: 1. This CDR3 spans 13 amino acids. CDR3 coding DNA: TGTGCCAGCAGCTCGGACAGGGGAGAGACCCAGTACTTC. It translates to CASSSDRGETQYF.

This chain joins TRBV12-3 or TRBV12-4 and TRBJ1-2; D is unclear. Deletions cut 2 bases from V and 3 bases from J, with 1 base between. The CDR3 length is 11 residues. CDR3 DNA: TGTGCCAGCAGTTTACACTATGGCTACACCTTC. Its translation: CASSLHYGYTF.

The CDR3 bases are TGTGCCAGAAGCTTGGCCGTGGCAGGGGGCGCCTGGGTGACCCAGTACTTC. Translating gives CARSLAVAGGAWVTQYF. V and J are TRBV5-3 and TRBJ2-5, with TRBD1 matching over 8 bases. TRBV5-3 falls under the ORF class, with uncertain function. This CDR3 is built from 17 residues. V was clipped by 0 bases and J by 7 bases; unmatched bases: 14.

This clone was counted a single time. The chain has TRBV19 and TRBJ2-1; 14 positions agree with TRBD2. The V and J ends lost 5 bases and 5 bases, in that order; junction bases with no gene match: 8. CDR1 LNHDA and CDR2 SQIVND come from the germline V gene (reference sequence). CDR3 size: 17 residues. CDR3 nucleotides: TGTGCCAGTAGTCACCGACTAGCGGGAGGGCCTAACAATGAGCAGTTCTTC. Amino acid sequence: CASSHRLAGGPNNEQFF.

The V call is TRBV14, the J call TRBJ2-1, with D perhaps being TRBD1 or TRBD2 (5 bases each). Germline CDR1 is SGHDN and CDR2 is FVKESK. This CDR3 has 16 residues. V gave up 0 bases and J gave up 0 bases, with 9 bases separating them. CDR3 in DNA: TGTGCCAGCAGCCAAGATCGGGACCCCTCCTACAATGAGCAGTTCTTC. Its protein is CASSQDRDPSYNEQFF.

Of note for this clone: The sample has other DNA sequences that encode this CDR3 too. The V and J genes are TRBV18 and TRBJ1-1; maybe TRBD1 (5 bases). Trimming stripped 0 bases from V and 0 bases from J, with 8 bases between. The CDR3 extends over 15 amino acids. Germline CDR1 and CDR2: KGHSH and LQKENI. The CDR3 coding sequence is TGTGCCAGCTCACCACCAGGGGCGTTGAACACTGAAGCTTTCTTT. It is translated as CASSPPGALNTEAFF.

The rearrangement uses TRBV4-1 and TRBJ2-1, with a possible D match to TRBD2 (5 bases). V was shortened by 4 bases and J by 4 bases, with 14 bases between the two germline ends. This CDR3 has 15 amino acids. Germline CDR1 reads MGHRA; CDR2 reads YSYEKL. As DNA, the CDR3 is TGCGCCAGCAGCCTCGGCCTAGCTGGGTACAATGAGCAGTTCTTC. It translates to CASSLGLAGYNEQFF.

This chain uses TRBV28 with TRBJ2-3; TRBD1 matches 8 bases. This CDR3 spans 22 amino acids. Germline V gene data show CDR1 as MDHEN and CDR2 as SYDVKM. The trim removed 3 bases at V and 2 bases at J, leaving 25 bases unmatched. The CDR3 coding sequence is TGTGCCAGCAGTTTTATCCCTCCTTCCGCTCATCGGACAGGGATCTCCACAGATACGCAGTATTTT. It specifies CASSFIPPSAHRTGISTDTQYF.

This clone was detected only a few times. V is TRBV30 and J is TRBJ1-1; the D is unclear. There are 12 residues in the CDR3. Germline V CDR1 and CDR2: GTSNPN, SVGIG (reference sequence). The V gene lost 2 bases and the J gene lost 0 bases, with 4 bases spanning the gap. CDR3: CAWSRVNTEAFF. CDR3 nucleotide sequence: TGTGCCTGGAGTAGGGTGAACACTGAAGCTTTCTTT.